A single sample is the source of the 15 T cell receptor beta chains below, sequenced in a study of molecular identifiers for immune sequencing clone quantification. MiXCR, applied by TCRdb to the PCR reads, yields one record per CDR3 protein. The sample shows 550,000 to 750,000 distinct CDR3 sequences, less than 20% of them seen only once. The sequencing sample was made of naive CD8+ T cells from blood, with Jurkat cell RNA spiked in. Subset specified: FACS-sorted CD8+CD4-CCR7+CD45RA+ naive T cells. The receptor set was obtained from a human donor in good health. Some libraries in this study had Jurkat cell RNA spiked in.

Details on this clonotype: A read error may explain this, as a much larger clone is one base away. The chain combines TRBV7-7 with TRBJ2-3; no firm D call. The CDR3 has 15 residues. Germline CDR1 is SSHAT and CDR2 is FNYEAQ (reference sequence). The CDR3 DNA is TGTGCTAGCAGCTTATTCCCGGATAACACAGATACGCAGTATTTT. Translating gives CASSLFPDNTDTQYF.

This clonotype was counted at least ten times. CDR3: CAWSVMAGTEAFF. The DNA of the CDR3 is TGTGCCTGGAGTGTGATGGCGGGCACTGAAGCTTTCTTT. J is TRBJ1-1 and V is TRBV30; no reliable D call. Between the trimmed V and J ends, which lost 0 bases and 4 bases, there was a span of 9 bases. Per the germline V gene, CDR1 is GTSNPN and CDR2 is SVGIG (reference sequence). The CDR3 is 13 residues long.

V and J are TRBV19 and TRBJ2-7; perhaps TRBD1 as D (6 bases). V was cut by 3 bases and J by 4 bases, with 13 bases left in between. Germline V gives CDR1 LNHDA, CDR2 SQIVND (reference sequence). The CDR3 runs to 14 residues. This chain's CDR3 is CASSINGQIYEQYF. CDR3 bases: TGTGCCAGTAGTATTAACGGACAGATTTACGAGCAGTACTTC. The whole variable domain, remainder taken from reference TRBV19 and TRBJ2-7, is DGGITQSPKYLFRKEGQNVTLSCEQNLNHDAMYWYRQDPGQGLRLIYYSQIVNDFQKGDIAEGYSVSREKKESFPLTVTSAQKNPTAFYLCASSINGQIYEQYFGPGTRLTVT.

This clonotype was seen only a few times. A much larger clone lies one base from this, so it may be a read error. The genes are TRBV6-5 and TRBJ2-4; TRBD1 agrees at 8 bases. The CDR3 has 15 amino acids. Per germline, CDR1 MNHEY and CDR2 SVGAGI. The CDR3, as DNA: TGTGCCGGCAGGCAGCGGACAGGGACCAAAAACATTCAGTACTTC. Its protein is CAGRQRTGTKNIQYF.

This clonotype was seen ten or more times. The chain carries TRBV30 and TRBJ2-7; 8 bases map to TRBD2. This CDR3 spans 13 amino acids. With V trimmed by 3 bases and J by 2 bases, 3 bases remained unmatched. The germline CDR1 and CDR2 sequences are GTSNPN and SVGIG (reference sequence). As DNA, the CDR3 is TGTGCCTGGAGCACTAGCGGACCCTACGAGCAGTACTTC. It yields the protein CAWSTSGPYEQYF.

V and J are TRBV11-3 and TRBJ1-1, with 7 bases matching TRBD1. J was trimmed by 4 bases and V by 5 bases; bases with no gene match: 10. CDR3 length: 15 amino acids. The germline V gene has CDR1 SGHNT and CDR2 YENEEA. CDR3 DNA sequence: TGTGCCAGCAGCAAACAGGACAGGACTGGCACTGAAGCTTTCTTT. Its translation: CASSKQDRTGTEAFF.

As for this clonotype: A much more abundant neighbour one base away suggests this may be a read error. The gene calls are TRBV4-3 and TRBJ2-3; the D gene is possibly TRBD2 (5 bases). The germline CDR1 and CDR2 sequences are LGHNA and YSLEER. CDR3 length: 15 residues. CDR3 in amino acids: CAGSQDISGTDTQYF. In DNA form, the CDR3 reads TGCGCCGGCAGCCAAGACATTAGCGGCACAGATACGCAGTATTTT.

The chain links TRBV27 to TRBJ2-2, with a possible D match to TRBD1 (5 bases). V was cut by 2 bases and J by 4 bases, with 14 bases left in between. Germline lookup yields CDR1 MNHEY and CDR2 SMNVEV (reference sequence). This CDR3 is built from 16 residues. In DNA form, the CDR3 reads TGTGCCAGCAGTTTAGCAGGGCCTCAACCCACCGGGGAGCTGTTTTTT. This translates into CASSLAGPQPTGELFF.

This clonotype appeared many times. The rearrangement joins TRBV6-5 to TRBJ2-5, with 8 bases fitting TRBD2. V lost 0 bases and J lost 5; bases outside the gene matches: 8. The CDR3 is 16 residues long. Germline V gives CDR1 MNHEY, CDR2 SVGAGI. CDR3 bases: TGTGCCAGCAGTTACTCGTCTCTAGCGGGCCTGGAGACCCAGTACTTC. The encoded protein is CASSYSSLAGLETQYF.

The chain is built from TRBV28 and TRBJ1-3; D not resolved. The CDR3 is 14 residues long. Trimming stripped 5 bases from V and 1 base from J, with 9 bases between. Germline CDR1 is MDHEN and CDR2 is SYDVKM. CDR3 sequence (DNA): TGTGCCAGCAGTGTCGGTCCATCTGGAAACACCATATATTTT. Its protein is CASSVGPSGNTIYF.

Only a few counts were recorded for this clonotype. The CDR3 region is CAISESRGGIGTDTQYF. The CDR3 nucleotides are TGTGCCATCAGTGAGTCGAGGGGGGGCATAGGAACAGATACGCAGTATTTT. This chain connects TRBV10-3 to TRBJ2-3; possibly TRBD2 for D (7 bases). V was pared by 0 bases and J by 3 bases, with 16 bases between. In germline, CDR1 is ENHRY, CDR2 SYGVKD. The CDR3 totals 17 residues.

Details on this clonotype: No conserved phenylalanine or tryptophan ends this CDR3, so it is likely a read error. V gene TRBV9 combines with J gene TRBJ1-3; D gene unclear. This CDR3 is 16 amino acids long. The V and J ends lost 3 bases and 1 base respectively, with 14 bases between them. Germline V gene lookup returns CDR1 SGDLS and CDR2 YYNGEE. The CDR3 loop is CASSEGYGPSGNTIYS. The CDR3 region has the DNA TGTGCCAGCAGCGAGGGCTACGGACCTTCTGGAAACACCATATATTCT.

This clonotype was observed a single time. The germline gene is not matched at one end of the junction; a read error may be the cause. The gene calls are TRBV7-9 and TRBJ2-3; D uncertain. Germline V CDR1 and CDR2: SEHNR, FQNEAQ (reference sequence). This CDR3 region has 13 residues. The chain's CDR3 is CASTVDFADTQYF. The CDR3 nucleotides are TGTGCCAGCACCGTGGATTTCGCAGATACACAGTATTTT.

Concerning this clonotype: This may be a read error: a much more frequent sequence differs by one nucleotide. The chain is built from TRBV12-3 or TRBV12-4 and TRBJ1-5, with 10 positions matching TRBD1. The CDR3 loop spans 15 amino acids. The CDR3 protein is CACSYVGQGNQPQHF. CDR3 nucleotide sequence: TGTGCCTGCAGTTACGTGGGACAGGGGAATCAGCCCCAGCATTTT.

This clonotype was seen repeatedly, ten times or more. This CDR3 reads CASSLGFSSYNEQFF. CDR3 sequence (DNA): TGTGCCAGCAGCCTTGGTTTTAGCTCCTACAATGAGCAGTTCTTC. The chain has TRBV6-2 or TRBV6-3 and TRBJ2-1; D unclear. The CDR3 length is 15 residues. V lost 6 bases to trimming and J lost 0 bases, with 12 bases between them. Per germline, CDR1 MNHEY and CDR2 SVGEGT.